This paragraph reports one TCR beta chain. The V gene lost 3 bases and the J gene lost 3 bases, with 9 bases spanning the gap. This CDR3 has 14 residues. Germline CDR1 is MDHEN and CDR2 is SYDVKM. The sample comes from a study of blood T cell repertoires in COVID-19. For the study at large: The United States, Italy and Spain were the sources of the acute and convalescent COVID-19 samples. From T cells, B-cell-depleted T cells, or PBMCs came the material, which was cDNA or gDNA.

Original processing notes: Amplification of reference gene primers provided the estimated nucleated cell counts. Sequencing was performed with immunoSEQ multiplex PCR; in TCRdb, only in-frame clones are kept and a portion is missing. The V and J calls and clone size were taken over from that table, and D and trimming were inferred from the DNA. The data show about 170,000 clones, approximately 80% seen once. A Seattle source enrolled patients during active infection and followed them longitudinally. The chain joins TRBV28 to TRBJ1-5; D remains unclear. The source is a woman older than 75 with COVID-19, enrolled during active disease. Sample: peripheral blood. DNA for the CDR3: TGTGCCAGCAGTTTCACGGGGTACAATCAGCCCCAGCATTTT. This encodes CASSFTGYNQPQHF.